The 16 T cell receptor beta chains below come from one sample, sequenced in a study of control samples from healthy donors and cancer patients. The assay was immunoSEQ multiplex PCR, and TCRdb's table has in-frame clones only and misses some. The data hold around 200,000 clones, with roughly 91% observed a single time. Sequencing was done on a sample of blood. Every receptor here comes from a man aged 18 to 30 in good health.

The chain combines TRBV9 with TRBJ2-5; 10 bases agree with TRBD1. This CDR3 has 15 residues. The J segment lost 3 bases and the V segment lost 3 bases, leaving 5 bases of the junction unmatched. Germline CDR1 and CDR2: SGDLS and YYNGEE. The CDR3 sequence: CASSARGTGEETQYF. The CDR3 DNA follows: TGTGCCAGCAGCGCTCGCGGGACAGGGGAAGAGACCCAGTACTTC.

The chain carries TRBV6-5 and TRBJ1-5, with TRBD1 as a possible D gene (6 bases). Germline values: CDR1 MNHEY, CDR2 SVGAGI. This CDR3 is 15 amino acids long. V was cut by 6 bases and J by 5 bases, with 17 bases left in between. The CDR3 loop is CASSEGGSLDQPQHF. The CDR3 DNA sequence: TGTGCCAGCAGCGAGGGGGGAAGTTTAGATCAGCCCCAGCATTTT.

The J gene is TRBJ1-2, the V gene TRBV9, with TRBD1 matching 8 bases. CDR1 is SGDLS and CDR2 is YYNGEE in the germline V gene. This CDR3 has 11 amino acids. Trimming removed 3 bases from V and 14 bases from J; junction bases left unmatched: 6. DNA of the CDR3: TGTGCCAGCAGCGCCGTGGACAGGGTGACCTTC. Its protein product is CASSAVDRVTF.

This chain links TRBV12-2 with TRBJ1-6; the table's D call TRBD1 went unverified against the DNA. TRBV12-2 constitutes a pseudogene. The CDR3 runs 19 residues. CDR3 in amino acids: CASRFGKPYRGQVDSPLHF. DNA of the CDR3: TGTGCAAGTCGCTTCGGAAAACCTTACAGGGGGCAGGTTGATTCACCCCTCCACTTT.

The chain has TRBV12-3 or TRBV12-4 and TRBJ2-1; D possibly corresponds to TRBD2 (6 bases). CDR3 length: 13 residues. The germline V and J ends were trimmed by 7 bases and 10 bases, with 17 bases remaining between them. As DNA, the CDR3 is TGTGCCAGCACCCTGACTAGGGTCTCGGAGCAGTTCTTC. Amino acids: CASTLTRVSEQFF.

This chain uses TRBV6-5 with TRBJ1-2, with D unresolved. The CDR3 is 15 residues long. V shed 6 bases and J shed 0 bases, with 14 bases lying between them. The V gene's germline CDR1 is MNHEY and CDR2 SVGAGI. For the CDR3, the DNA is TGTGCCAGCAGAACCACGGACGGCCCTAACTATGGCTACACCTTC. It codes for CASRTTDGPNYGYTF.

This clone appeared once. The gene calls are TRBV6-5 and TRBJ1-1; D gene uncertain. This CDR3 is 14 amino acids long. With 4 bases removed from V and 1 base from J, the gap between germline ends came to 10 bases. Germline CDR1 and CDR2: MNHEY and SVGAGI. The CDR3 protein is CASSSPGRNTEAFF. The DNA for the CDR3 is TGTGCCAGCAGTTCCCCGGGCCGGAACACTGAAGCTTTCTTT.

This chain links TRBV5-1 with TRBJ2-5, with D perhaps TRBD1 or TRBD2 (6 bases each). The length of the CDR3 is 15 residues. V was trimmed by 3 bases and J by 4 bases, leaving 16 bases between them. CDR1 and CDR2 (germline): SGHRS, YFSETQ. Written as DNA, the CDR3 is TGCGCCAGCAGCTCGGGCGACGAGGGGGGAGAGACCCAGTACTTC. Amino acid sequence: CASSSGDEGGETQYF.

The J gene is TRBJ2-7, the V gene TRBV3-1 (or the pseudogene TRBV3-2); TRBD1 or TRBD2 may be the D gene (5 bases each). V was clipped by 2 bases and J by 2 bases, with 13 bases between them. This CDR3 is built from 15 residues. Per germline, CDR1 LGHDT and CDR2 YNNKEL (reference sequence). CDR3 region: CASSQRLQAAYEQYF. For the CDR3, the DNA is TGTGCCAGCAGCCAAAGACTACAGGCCGCCTACGAGCAGTACTTC.

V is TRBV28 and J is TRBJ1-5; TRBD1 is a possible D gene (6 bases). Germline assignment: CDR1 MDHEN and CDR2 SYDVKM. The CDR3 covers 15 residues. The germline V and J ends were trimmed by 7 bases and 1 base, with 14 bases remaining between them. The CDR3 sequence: CASTLPRGSNQPQHF. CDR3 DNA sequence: TGTGCCAGCACGCTCCCCAGGGGAAGCAATCAGCCCCAGCATTTT.

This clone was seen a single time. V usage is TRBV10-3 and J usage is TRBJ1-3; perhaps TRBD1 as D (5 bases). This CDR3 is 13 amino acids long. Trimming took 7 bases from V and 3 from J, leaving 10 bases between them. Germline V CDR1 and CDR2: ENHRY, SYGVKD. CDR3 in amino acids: CAITDRVGNTIYF. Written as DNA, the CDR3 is TGTGCCATCACTGACAGAGTTGGAAACACCATATATTTT.

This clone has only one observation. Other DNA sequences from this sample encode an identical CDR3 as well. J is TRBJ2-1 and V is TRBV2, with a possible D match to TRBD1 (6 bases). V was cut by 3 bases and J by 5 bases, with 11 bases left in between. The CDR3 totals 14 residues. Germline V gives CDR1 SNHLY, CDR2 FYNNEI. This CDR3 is CASSDRNRDNEQFF. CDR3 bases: TGTGCCAGCAGTGATAGGAACAGGGACAATGAGCAGTTCTTC.

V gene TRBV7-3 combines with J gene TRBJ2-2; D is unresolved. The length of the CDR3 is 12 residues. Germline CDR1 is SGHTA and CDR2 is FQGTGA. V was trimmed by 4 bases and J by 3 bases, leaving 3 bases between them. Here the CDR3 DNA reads TGTGCCAGCAGCTCCGACACCGGGGAGCTGTTTTTT. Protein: CASSSDTGELFF.

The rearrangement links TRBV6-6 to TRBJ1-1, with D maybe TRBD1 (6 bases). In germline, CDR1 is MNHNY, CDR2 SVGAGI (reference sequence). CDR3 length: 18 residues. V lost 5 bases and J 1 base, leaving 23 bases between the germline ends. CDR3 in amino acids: CASSPVPNQGRANTEAFF. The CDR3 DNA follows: TGTGCCAGCAGTCCCGTCCCTAACCAGGGGAGGGCGAACACTGAAGCTTTCTTT.

CDR3 nucleotides: TGTGCCACCAGCTCCCAGCCGGTGGGTTTAAACACCATATATTTT. It yields the protein CATSSQPVGLNTIYF. The V gene is TRBV15, the J gene TRBJ1-3; the D is unclear. This CDR3 contains 15 residues. Trimming removed 5 bases at V and 6 bases at J, with 17 bases between. Germline values: CDR1 LNHNV, CDR2 YYDKDF (reference sequence).

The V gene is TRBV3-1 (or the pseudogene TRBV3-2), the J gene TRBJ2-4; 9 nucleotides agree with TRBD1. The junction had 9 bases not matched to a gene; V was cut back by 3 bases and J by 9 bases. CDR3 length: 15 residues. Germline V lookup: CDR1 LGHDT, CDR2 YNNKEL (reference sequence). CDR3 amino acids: CASSHLSTGGTIQYF. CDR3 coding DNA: TGTGCCAGCAGCCACCTTTCGACAGGGGGGACCATTCAGTACTTC.